This T cell receptor (beta chain) was documented in a study of blood T cell repertoires in COVID-19. The wider study: Material from acute and convalescent COVID-19 was sourced from the United States, Italy and Spain.

Original processing methods: From reference gene primer amplification, estimates of nucleated cell counts were derived. TCRdb keeps only in-frame clones here, not all; method: immunoSEQ multiplex PCR. V, J and clone size derive from that table, while D and trimming were established from the DNA sequence. The sample shows some 170,000 clones, about 83% of them seen only once. Germline V gives CDR1 SNHLY, CDR2 FYNNEI. The CDR3 consists of 14 residues. V gave up 4 bases and J gave up 5 bases; unmatched junction bases: 4. V is TRBV2 and J is TRBJ1-2, with 10 nucleotides matching TRBD1. The sample comprised peripheral blood. The source of this sequence is a woman between 65 and 79 years old with COVID-19, enrolled during active disease. CDR3 residues: CASSGQGALYGYTF. The CDR3 coding sequence is TGTGCCAGCAGTGGACAGGGGGCTTTATATGGCTACACCTTC.